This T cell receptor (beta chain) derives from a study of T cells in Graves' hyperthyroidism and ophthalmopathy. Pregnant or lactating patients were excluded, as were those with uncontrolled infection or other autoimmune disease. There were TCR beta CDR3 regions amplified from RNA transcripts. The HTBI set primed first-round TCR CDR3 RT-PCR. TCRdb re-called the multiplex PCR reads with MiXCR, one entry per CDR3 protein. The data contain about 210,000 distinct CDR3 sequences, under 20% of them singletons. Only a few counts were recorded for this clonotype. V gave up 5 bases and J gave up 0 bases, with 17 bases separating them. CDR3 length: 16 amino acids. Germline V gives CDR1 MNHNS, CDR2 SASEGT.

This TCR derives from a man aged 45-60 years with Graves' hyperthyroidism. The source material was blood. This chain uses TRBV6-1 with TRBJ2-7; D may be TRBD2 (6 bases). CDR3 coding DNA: TGTGCCAGCAGTAGGGTTACGGGGGAGCGCTCCTACGAGCAGTACTTC. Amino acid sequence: CASSRVTGERSYEQYF.